This TCR beta chain originates from a study of control samples from healthy donors and cancer patients. Germline loops: CDR1 LGHNT, CDR2 FRNRAP. V was pared by 5 bases and J by 13 bases, with 23 bases between. The CDR3 covers 15 residues. Data came from immunoSEQ multiplex PCR; TCRdb stores just in-frame clones and leaves some out. The table includes over 80,000 clones, about 85% detected once. Sequencing input: blood. The chain combines TRBV12-5 with TRBJ1-4; possible D gene TRBD1, 5 bases. This receptor was identified in a man under 40 in good health. Here the CDR3 reads CASGQTGTPSAGLFF. CDR3 DNA sequence: TGTGCTAGTGGTCAAACCGGGACTCCCTCCGCGGGACTGTTTTTT.